This entry lists 17 T cell receptor beta chains sequenced from one sample in a study of blood T cell repertoires in COVID-19 (dated by TCRdb to about 2020). Library prep was done by the immunoSEQ multiplex PCR assay. The immuneACCESS repertoire file appears here via TCRdb, limited to in-frame rearrangements. These files lack a portion of the clones; in checked studies, under half of the deficit traces to unresolved V genes, and the cause of the others is not known. The sample has some 120,000 clones on record, roughly 83% of them singletons. Roughly 0.83% of the sample is in the top ten clones. The sequenced material came from peripheral blood. The source is a woman aged 70-85 years with acute or convalescent COVID-19.

J is TRBJ1-1 and V is TRBV10-2; TRBD1 is a possible D gene (6 bases). Between the trimmed V and J ends, which lost 2 bases and 4 bases, there was a span of 14 bases. The V gene's germline CDR1 is WSHSY and CDR2 SAAADI. This CDR3 is 15 amino acids long. CDR3 in DNA: TGCGCCAGCAGTGAGAGGGGGGGCCGGGGCACTGAAGCTTTCTTT. This encodes CASSERGGRGTEAFF.

This chain joins TRBV9 and TRBJ1-6, with D possibly matching TRBD1 (6 bases). V lost 3 bases, J lost 6 bases, and 16 bases lay in between. Germline V gives CDR1 SGDLS, CDR2 YYNGEE. The CDR3 sequence is 16 residues long. Here the CDR3 reads CASSGPPAGANSPLHF. In DNA form, the CDR3 reads TGTGCCAGCAGCGGACCCCCGGCAGGGGCTAATTCACCCCTCCACTTT.

This clone was observed once. The CDR3 protein is CASSPGGLRDGYTF. As DNA, the CDR3 is TGTGCCAGCTCACCGGGGGGACTTAGGGATGGCTACACCTTC. This chain connects TRBV18 to TRBJ1-2, with D perhaps TRBD1 (5 bases). Germline V gene sequence: CDR1 KGHSH, CDR2 LQKENI. Trimming cost V 3 bases and J 6 bases, with 14 bases left between them. The CDR3 runs to 14 residues.

The chain employs TRBV5-4 and TRBJ2-4; 12 bases align to TRBD2. The V segment lost 1 base and the J segment 9 bases; nucleotides outside the gene matches: 11. CDR1 is SGHNT and CDR2 is YYREEE in the germline V gene (reference sequence). This CDR3 is built from 17 residues. CDR3 sequence (DNA): TGTGCCAGCAGCTTGCCCCTATCTGGGACTAGCGGGTCCATTCAGTACTTC. Translating it yields CASSLPLSGTSGSIQYF.

The gene calls are TRBV28 and TRBJ1-6, with TRBD1 as a possible D gene (6 bases). Germline CDR1 and CDR2: MDHEN and SYDVKM. The CDR3 totals 13 residues. Written as DNA, the CDR3 is TGTGGTTACAGGGTCTCGGGGAATTCACCCCTCCACTTT. This sequence encodes CGYRVSGNSPLHF.

This chain links TRBV29-1 with TRBJ2-1; 8 bases map to TRBD2. V shed 1 base, J shed 1 base, and the junction held 9 bases outside the gene matches. The CDR3 consists of 17 residues. Germline V lookup: CDR1 SQVTM, CDR2 ANQGSEA. CDR3 coding DNA: TGCAGCGTTGAAGGCTCACCAGCGGGAGTTTCCTACAATGAGCAGTTCTTC. This encodes CSVEGSPAGVSYNEQFF.

The chain uses TRBV2 and TRBJ2-5; TRBD1 matches at 9 bases. The CDR3 sequence is 14 residues long. The ends lost 7 bases at V and 2 bases at J; junction bases unmatched: 5. The germline V gene has CDR1 SNHLY and CDR2 FYNNEI. For the CDR3, the DNA is TGTGCCAGCACAAGACAGGGGGGTCAAGAGACCCAGTACTTC. Its translation is CASTRQGGQETQYF.

The genes are TRBV11-3 and TRBJ2-2, with D tentatively TRBD1 (6 bases). The V end lost 1 base, the J end lost 0 bases, and 9 bases lay between the germline ends. This CDR3 is built from 16 residues. From germline, CDR1 is SGHNT and CDR2 YENEEA. The CDR3 DNA sequence: TGTGCCAGCAGCTTAGGTGGGGGCGCGAACACCGGGGAGCTGTTTTTT. It specifies CASSLGGGANTGELFF.

The chain is built from TRBV15 and TRBJ1-5, with D possibly being TRBD1 (5 bases). CDR1 and CDR2 (germline): LNHNV, YYDKDF (reference sequence). V lost 4 bases and J lost 2, with 15 bases in between. This CDR3 has 16 amino acids. CDR3 DNA: TGTGCCACCAGCAAAGATCAGACAGTGGGCAATCAGCCCCAGCATTTT. It codes for CATSKDQTVGNQPQHF.

The chain employs TRBV11-2 and TRBJ2-2; the D gene is possibly TRBD1 (6 bases). The CDR3 runs 14 residues. V was trimmed by 6 bases and J by 3 bases, leaving 11 bases between them. Germline CDR1 is SGHAT and CDR2 is FQNNGV. The CDR3 bases are TGTGCCAGCAGAAAACAGGGTTACACCGGGGAGCTGTTTTTT. As protein: CASRKQGYTGELFF.

The chain combines TRBV5-4 with TRBJ2-3; 8 bases are shared with TRBD2. The germline V gene encodes CDR1 SGHNT and CDR2 YYREEE (reference sequence). This CDR3 region has 16 residues. Germline trimming cut 2 bases from V and 6 bases from J; bases unmatched to any gene: 11. CDR3 protein: CASSLDTGRGGDTQYF. DNA of the CDR3: TGTGCCAGCAGCTTAGATACCGGGAGGGGAGGGGATACGCAGTATTTT.

The sample holds a few counts of this clone. The J gene is TRBJ2-1, the V gene TRBV19; possibly TRBD2 for D (6 bases). This CDR3 has 14 residues. V lost 3 bases and J 8 bases, leaving 14 bases between the germline ends. In germline, CDR1 is LNHDA, CDR2 SQIVND (reference sequence). The CDR3 coding sequence is TGTGCCAGTAGTATTGCGACGGGAGTGGATGAGCAGTTCTTC. Translating gives CASSIATGVDEQFF.

V and J are TRBV6-5 and TRBJ2-7; 7 bases align to TRBD1. J was trimmed by 3 bases and V by 0 bases; bases with no gene match: 5. In germline, CDR1 is MNHEY, CDR2 SVGAGI. This CDR3 contains 15 residues. The CDR3 loop reads CASSYSGQDLYEQYF. CDR3 bases: TGTGCCAGCAGTTACTCAGGACAGGACCTCTACGAGCAGTACTTC.

The rearrangement uses TRBV27 and TRBJ2-7; no firm D call. The germline V and J ends were trimmed by 5 bases and 2 bases, with 7 bases remaining between them. CDR3 length: 12 amino acids. CDR1 and CDR2 (germline): MNHEY, SMNVEV (reference sequence). The CDR3 nucleotides read TGTGCCAGCAGTCCGGGTGCCTACGAGCAGTACTTC. Its protein is CASSPGAYEQYF.

The chain recombines TRBV29-1 with TRBJ1-2; perhaps TRBD1 as D (6 bases). Trimming shortened V by 6 bases and J by 3 bases, and 20 bases separated the two germline ends. Germline CDR1 is SQVTM and CDR2 is ANQGSEA. The CDR3 is made up of 15 amino acids. Written as DNA, the CDR3 is TGCAGCGTGGCCATAGGCAGGGGTTTGGACTATGGCTACACCTTC. It encodes CSVAIGRGLDYGYTF.

V is TRBV15 and J is TRBJ1-4; TRBD1 matches at 10 bases. This CDR3 spans 14 amino acids. With V trimmed by 4 bases and J by 6 bases, 2 bases remained unmatched. CDR1 LNHNV and CDR2 YYDKDF come from the germline V gene (reference sequence). As DNA, the CDR3 is TGTGCCACCAGCAAGGGGACAGGGGATGAAAAACTGTTTTTT. Translated: CATSKGTGDEKLFF.

The chain links TRBV5-8 to TRBJ2-1, with 8 bases matching TRBD2. The CDR3 has 16 amino acids. Germline V gene sequence: CDR1 SGHTS, CDR2 YDEGEE. V dropped 4 bases and J dropped 6; count of bases not matched to a gene: 12. CDR3 region: CASSTVGLASSNEQFF. The CDR3 bases are TGTGCCAGCAGCACTGTCGGACTAGCTAGCAGCAATGAGCAGTTCTTC.